This T cell receptor beta chain originates from a study of shared clonotypes between healthy human individuals. The authors split each subset's genomic DNA evenly across several immunoSEQ plates. TCRdb's table, derived via immunoSEQ multiplex PCR, lists solely in-frame clones and lacks some. This table has some 1,400,000 clones, around 97% appearing once. Trimming shortened V by 0 bases and J by 0 bases, and 9 bases separated the two germline ends. In germline, CDR1 is ENHRY, CDR2 SYGVKD. This CDR3 has 15 residues. This clone appeared a single time. The J gene is TRBJ2-7, the V gene TRBV10-3, with a possible D match to TRBD1 (5 bases). The sample comprised naive CD4+ T cells sorted from blood. Noted subset: CD45RA+ positively selected. This receptor was identified in a young man in good health. CDR3 region: CAISESPTASYEQYF. The CDR3 region has the DNA TGTGCCATCAGTGAGTCCCCGACAGCCTCCTACGAGCAGTACTTC.